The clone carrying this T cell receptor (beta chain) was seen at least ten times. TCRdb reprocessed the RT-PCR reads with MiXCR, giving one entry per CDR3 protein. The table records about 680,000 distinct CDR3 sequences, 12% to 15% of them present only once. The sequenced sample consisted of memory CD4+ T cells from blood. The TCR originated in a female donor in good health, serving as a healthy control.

CDR3 residues: CASSETGSMRQFF. CDR3 DNA: TGTGCCAGCAGTGAAACAGGGTCAATGAGGCAGTTCTTC. V usage is TRBV6-5 and J usage is TRBJ2-1; D perhaps matches TRBD1 (6 bases). The CDR3 consists of 13 residues. Trimming removed 5 bases from V and 12 bases from J, with 17 bases in between. Per germline, CDR1 MNHEY and CDR2 SVGAGI.